Reported below is one TCR beta chain. What it binds is not known. Hyperthyroidism, newly diagnosed and lasting under 2 months, affected patients aged 18 to 65. Drawn at first hyperthyroidism diagnosis, the blood sample preceded any ophthalmopathy symptoms. Using more than 7.5 ml of fresh peripheral blood, PBMCs were prepared. The TCR beta CDR3 regions underwent amplification using RNA transcripts as the source. The study used the HTBI primer set for a first-round RT-PCR of the TCR CDR3. TCRdb reanalysed the multiplex PCR reads using MiXCR and keeps one entry per CDR3 protein. The sample lists around 350,000 distinct CDR3 sequences, around 16% seen once, with 25% to 35% in the top ten. The CDR3 length is 15 residues. V lost 2 bases, J lost 9 bases, and 9 bases stayed unmatched. Germline values: CDR1 SGHRS, CDR2 YFSETQ. The sample belongs to a study of T cells in Graves' hyperthyroidism and ophthalmopathy.

Regarding the study as a whole: A 13 V-J signature model discriminated ophthalmopathy versus stable hyperthyroidism.

The chain has TRBV5-1 and TRBJ2-2; the match to TRBD2 covers 8 bases. The sample consisted of blood. The receptor was derived from a woman in her late teens or twenties with Graves' hyperthyroidism that later progressed to Graves' ophthalmopathy. This chain's CDR3 is CASSFGPGGTRELFF. CDR3 nucleotides: TGCGCCAGCAGCTTCGGACCGGGAGGGACCCGGGAGCTGTTTTTT.